Here is one T cell receptor (beta chain) with its context. These data originate in a study of OX40 agonist ivuxolimab in advanced cancers. Clones were read by immunoSEQ multiplex PCR, and TCRdb kept only the in-frame ones, dropping some. The data show tens of thousands of clones, roughly 84% seen once. CDR1 and CDR2 from the germline V gene are LNHNV and YYDKDF (reference sequence). The CDR3 contains 14 residues. Trimming shortened V by 0 bases and J by 0 bases, and 3 bases separated the two germline ends. Material: CD4+ or CD8+ T cells sorted from blood, obtained in a trial of the OX40 agonist ivuxolimab. This TCR derives from an adult with an advanced solid tumor such as melanoma, head and neck, liver or kidney cancer. The chain carries TRBV15 and TRBJ1-3, with D unclear. Here the CDR3 DNA reads TGTGCCACCAGCAGAGAGGGCTCTGGAAACACCATATATTTT. Encoded protein: CATSREGSGNTIYF.